Following are 24 T cell receptor beta chains from one sample sequenced in a study of cytomegalovirus exposure and HLA in healthy donors. In the PCR, 60 Vbeta and 13 Jbeta primers were used. This table comes from immunoSEQ multiplex PCR, and its TCRdb copy is limited to in-frame clones, with some not included. The sample data list about 130,000 clones. Sequenced sample: PBMCs. The receptors were sampled from a woman aged 40-49 years in good health and CMV-seronegative.

This chain links TRBV6-1 with TRBJ1-1; D gene uncertain. The CDR3 is made up of 13 amino acids. Trimming cost V 7 bases and J 1 base, with 10 bases left between them. Germline V CDR1 and CDR2: MNHNS, SASEGT. The CDR3 DNA reads TGTGCCAGCAATCTCTACTCGAACACTGAAGCTTTCTTT. Translated, it gives CASNLYSNTEAFF.

The chain is built from TRBV19 and TRBJ2-2; D possibly corresponds to TRBD2 (6 bases). This CDR3 is built from 15 residues. CDR1 is LNHDA and CDR2 is SQIVND in the germline V gene (reference sequence). Between the trimmed V and J ends, which lost 5 bases and 0 bases, there was a span of 10 bases. CDR3: CASSGGFANTGELFF. CDR3 coding DNA: TGTGCCAGTAGTGGGGGGTTCGCGAACACCGGGGAGCTGTTTTTT.

The chain recombines TRBV5-6 with TRBJ2-1; D might be TRBD2 (5 bases). V gave up 0 bases and J gave up 7 bases, with 17 bases separating them. The germline V gene encodes CDR1 SGHDT and CDR2 YYEEEE. This CDR3 spans 16 amino acids. The CDR3 here is CASSLGTRRIGNEQFF. CDR3 in DNA: TGTGCCAGCAGCTTGGGGACTCGGCGGATAGGTAATGAGCAGTTCTTC.

The chain links TRBV7-9 to TRBJ2-6, with unresolved D. This CDR3 has 15 amino acids. V was pared by 4 bases and J by 0 bases, with 7 bases between. In germline, CDR1 is SEHNR, CDR2 FQNEAQ (reference sequence). CDR3 sequence reads: CASSSQISGANVLTF. CDR3 DNA sequence: TGTGCCAGCAGCTCGCAGATCTCTGGGGCCAACGTCCTGACTTTC.

The chain uses TRBV19 and TRBJ1-2; TRBD1 is a possible D gene (6 bases). This CDR3 has 13 amino acids. Trimming took off 5 bases at V and 4 bases at J, with 11 bases between the two ends. Germline loops: CDR1 LNHDA, CDR2 SQIVND (reference sequence). CDR3 DNA sequence: TGTGCCAGTAGTCCAACAGGGTCCTATGGCTACACCTTC. This gives the protein CASSPTGSYGYTF.

This chain connects TRBV6-5 to TRBJ1-5, with 7 bases matching TRBD1. This CDR3 is built from 13 residues. CDR1 is MNHEY, CDR2 SVGAGI, per germline. The junction had 10 bases not matched to a gene; V was cut back by 8 bases and J by 9 bases. CDR3 protein: CASARQGGRPQHF. CDR3 nucleotides: TGTGCCAGCGCTAGACAGGGAGGAAGGCCCCAGCATTTT.

This sequence joins TRBV4-3 and TRBJ2-1, with TRBD2 matching over 12 bases. Losses at the gene ends were 4 bases for V and 8 bases for J; bases not matched to a gene: 6. CDR3 length: 15 amino acids. Germline V lookup: CDR1 LGHNA, CDR2 YSLEER. The CDR3 DNA follows: TGCGCCAGCAGCCCCCTAGCGGGGGGGCCCCATGAGCAGTTCTTC. Protein: CASSPLAGGPHEQFF.

V and J are TRBV28 and TRBJ1-5; D is perhaps TRBD1 (6 bases). The CDR3 length is 13 residues. CDR1 and CDR2 from the germline V gene are MDHEN and SYDVKM. Trimming shortened V by 8 bases and J by 7 bases, and 15 bases separated the two germline ends. The CDR3 DNA sequence: TGTGCCAGCCTACAGGGATCGGGGCAGCCCCAGCATTTT. This gives the protein CASLQGSGQPQHF.

V and J are TRBV7-6 and TRBJ1-3, with no clear D. Trimming took off 4 bases at V and 4 bases at J, with 14 bases between the two ends. The CDR3 loop spans 15 amino acids. The V gene's germline CDR1 is SGHVS and CDR2 FNYEAQ. CDR3 sequence: CASSSYEDFGNTIYF. The CDR3 nucleotides are TGTGCCAGCAGCTCGTACGAGGATTTCGGAAACACCATATATTTT.

The rearrangement links TRBV4-2 to TRBJ2-2; 11 bases fit TRBD1. In germline, CDR1 is LGHNA, CDR2 YNFKEQ. V shed 4 bases and J 5 bases; nucleotides not matched to a gene: 6. This CDR3 has 16 amino acids. CDR3 nucleotide sequence: TGTGCCAGCAGCCTTGGACAGGGGGCTGTTACCGGGGAGCTGTTTTTT. Translating it yields CASSLGQGAVTGELFF.

The chain employs TRBV28 and TRBJ1-5; TRBD1 matches 7 bases. V lost 7 bases to trimming and J lost 5 bases; unmatched junction nucleotides: 8. Germline assignment: CDR1 MDHEN and CDR2 SYDVKM. The CDR3 is made up of 14 amino acids. CDR3 protein: CASNTDRVYQPQHF. The CDR3 coding sequence is TGTGCCAGCAATACCGACAGGGTGTATCAGCCCCAGCATTTT.

The V call is TRBV18, the J call TRBJ2-7; possibly TRBD2 for D (6 bases). The V end lost 3 bases, the J end lost 2 bases, and 14 bases lay between the germline ends. CDR1 is KGHSH, CDR2 LQKENI, per germline. The CDR3 runs to 15 residues. The CDR3: CASSPPSRTTYEQYF. The CDR3 DNA reads TGTGCCAGCTCACCCCCGTCCAGGACTACCTACGAGCAGTACTTC.

The rearrangement links TRBV28 to TRBJ2-7; 9 bases are a match to TRBD1. V shed 8 bases, J shed 2 bases, and the junction held 7 bases outside the gene matches. The CDR3 is made up of 14 amino acids. From germline, CDR1 is MDHEN and CDR2 SYDVKM. This CDR3 reads CASGQGRGTYEQYF. DNA for the CDR3: TGTGCCAGCGGACAGGGGAGAGGGACCTACGAGCAGTACTTC.

V is TRBV6-5 and J is TRBJ1-6, with 9 bases aligning to TRBD1. J was trimmed by 7 bases and V by 6 bases; bases with no gene match: 4. The germline V gene has CDR1 MNHEY and CDR2 SVGAGI. The CDR3 is made up of 14 amino acids. In DNA, the CDR3 is TGTGCCAGCAGATCGGGACAGGGCAATTCACCCCTCCACTTT. Encoded protein: CASRSGQGNSPLHF.

The CDR3 loop reads CASSVELMNTEAFF. DNA of the CDR3: TGTGCCAGCAGCGTGGAGCTTATGAACACTGAAGCTTTCTTT. This rearrangement joins TRBV9 to TRBJ1-1, with D unresolved. The germline gives CDR1 SGDLS, CDR2 YYNGEE. The CDR3 has 14 residues. V shed 2 bases and J shed 0 bases, with 8 bases lying between them.

The chain couples TRBV6-1 to TRBJ1-1; D is perhaps TRBD1 (5 bases). V lost 3 bases, J lost 3 bases, and 11 bases lay in between. The germline CDR1 and CDR2 sequences are MNHNS and SASEGT. This CDR3 has 14 amino acids. The CDR3 protein is CASSESQGYTEAFF. The CDR3 region has the DNA TGTGCCAGCAGTGAGAGCCAGGGATACACTGAAGCTTTCTTT.

The chain couples TRBV2 to TRBJ1-2; no reliable D call. Germline values: CDR1 SNHLY, CDR2 FYNNEI. V was shortened by 7 bases and J by 2 bases, with 8 bases between the two germline ends. The CDR3 covers 12 residues. The CDR3 DNA reads TGTGCCAGCACGGCGGAGAACTATGGCTACACCTTC. Translated, it gives CASTAENYGYTF.

This chain connects TRBV6-1 to TRBJ2-7, with no clear D. V lost 7 bases, J lost 8 bases, and 12 bases lay in between. In germline, CDR1 is MNHNS, CDR2 SASEGT. The CDR3 length is 11 residues. DNA for the CDR3: TGTGCCAGCATGACCTTGGGCAAGCAGTACGTC. It codes for CASMTLGKQYV.

The V gene is TRBV10-3, the J gene TRBJ1-2; 8 bases match TRBD1. Germline CDR1 is ENHRY and CDR2 is SYGVKD. J was trimmed by 5 bases and V by 8 bases; bases with no gene match: 10. The CDR3 totals 14 residues. This CDR3 is CAIERTGRTYGYTF. The CDR3 DNA sequence: TGTGCCATCGAAAGGACAGGGCGAACTTATGGCTACACCTTC.

This chain joins TRBV19 and TRBJ1-1; tentative D call: TRBD1 (5 bases). V shed 5 bases and J shed 2 bases, with 15 bases lying between them. In germline, CDR1 is LNHDA, CDR2 SQIVND (reference sequence). There are 15 residues in the CDR3. The CDR3 loop is CASSFGEGRNTEAFF. The CDR3 bases are TGTGCCAGTAGTTTCGGGGAGGGGCGAAACACTGAAGCTTTCTTT.

The chain employs TRBV7-2 and TRBJ1-6, with D possibly matching TRBD1 (5 bases). Between the trimmed V and J ends, which lost 5 bases and 5 bases, there was a span of 19 bases. The CDR3 extends over 17 amino acids. Germline values: CDR1 SGHTA, CDR2 FQGNSA. The CDR3 DNA sequence: TGTGCCAGCAGCCCAAACGGGAGGGGATGGGATAATTCACCCCTCCACTTT. This sequence encodes CASSPNGRGWDNSPLHF.

The chain recombines TRBV19 with TRBJ1-3, with 10 bases aligning to TRBD1. The CDR3 loop spans 15 amino acids. The germline V gene has CDR1 LNHDA and CDR2 SQIVND (reference sequence). V shed 6 bases, J shed 4 bases, and the junction held 6 bases outside the gene matches. CDR3 amino acids: CASSPGTGAGNTIYF. In DNA, the CDR3 is TGTGCCAGTAGCCCCGGGACAGGGGCCGGAAACACCATATATTTT.

This chain connects TRBV6-1 to TRBJ2-1; 9 bases agree with TRBD2. V lost 7 bases and J lost 6; bases outside the gene matches: 10. The CDR3 is 15 residues long. Per germline, CDR1 MNHNS and CDR2 SASEGT. Here the CDR3 reads CASIPVAGELNEQFF. CDR3 nucleotide sequence: TGTGCCAGCATCCCGGTAGCGGGGGAACTCAATGAGCAGTTCTTC.

V is TRBV5-4 and J is TRBJ1-3, with 7 bases lining up with TRBD1. Per the germline V gene, CDR1 is SGHNT and CDR2 is YYREEE (reference sequence). This CDR3 region has 13 residues. The V segment lost 4 bases and the J segment 8 bases; nucleotides outside the gene matches: 6. CDR3 coding DNA: TGTGCCAGCAGCCAAGGGGGCGAGGACACCATATATTTT. Its protein product is CASSQGGEDTIYF.